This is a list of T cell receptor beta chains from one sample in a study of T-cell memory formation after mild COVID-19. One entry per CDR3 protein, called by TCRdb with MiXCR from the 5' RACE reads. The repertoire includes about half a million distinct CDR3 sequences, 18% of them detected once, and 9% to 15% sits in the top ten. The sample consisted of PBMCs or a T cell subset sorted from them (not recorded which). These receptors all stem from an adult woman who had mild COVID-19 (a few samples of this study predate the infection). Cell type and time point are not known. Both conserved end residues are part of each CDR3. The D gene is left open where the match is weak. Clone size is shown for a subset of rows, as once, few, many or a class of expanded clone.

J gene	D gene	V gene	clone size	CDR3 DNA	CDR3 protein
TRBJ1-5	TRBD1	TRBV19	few	TGTGCCAGTAGTATGATCAGGGGGCGCGGCAATCAGCCCCAGCATTTT	CASSMIRGRGNQPQHF
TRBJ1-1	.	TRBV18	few	TGTGCCAGCTCAACCAATTCTCGACAGGCGAACACTGAAGCTTTCTTT	CASSTNSRQANTEAFF
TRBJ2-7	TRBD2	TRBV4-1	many	TGCGCCAGCAGCCCCCACGGACTAGCGGGGGACGAGCAGTACTTC	CASSPHGLAGDEQYF
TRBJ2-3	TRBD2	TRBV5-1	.	TGCGCCAGCAGCTTCTTAGCGGGAGGTAGCACAGATACGCAGTATTTT	CASSFLAGGSTDTQYF
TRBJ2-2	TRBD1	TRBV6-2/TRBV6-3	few	TGTGCCAGCAGCCCCTGGACAGGGGGAAATCGGAACACCGGGGAGCTGTTTTTT	CASSPWTGGNRNTGELFF
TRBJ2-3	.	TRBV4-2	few	TGTGCCAGCAGCTTGCCCGGCCTAGCGTCCACAGATACGCAGTATTTT	CASSLPGLASTDTQYF
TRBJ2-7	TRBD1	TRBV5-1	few	TGCGCCAGCAGCGAGACAGGGCCCCACGAGCAGTACTTC	CASSETGPHEQYF
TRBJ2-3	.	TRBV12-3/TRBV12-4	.	TGTGCCAGCGGCCCGATGTCGCGAAACACAGATACGCAGTATTTT	CASGPMSRNTDTQYF
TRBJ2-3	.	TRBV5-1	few	TGCGCCAGCAGCTTCGGGGGACGGGACACAGATACGCAGTATTTT	CASSFGGRDTDTQYF
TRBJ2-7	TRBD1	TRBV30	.	TGTGCCTGGAGTATCAACGGACAGGGAGGTACCGAGCAGTACTTC	CAWSINGQGGTEQYF
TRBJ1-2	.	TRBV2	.	TGTGCCAGCAGTGAGGAGGCCTCCTATGGCTACACCTTC	CASSEEASYGYTF
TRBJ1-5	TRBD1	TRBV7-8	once	TGTGCCAGCAGGGAGGACAGGGTTTGGCAGCCCCAGCATTTT	CASREDRVWQPQHF
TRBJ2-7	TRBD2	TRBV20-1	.	TGCAGTGCTCTCGAGGGTAGCGGGAGGGTTGGGGACTACGAGCAGTACTTC	CSALEGSGRVGDYEQYF
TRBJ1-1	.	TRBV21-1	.	TGTGCCAGCAGCAAAGACAGGGTGGGGAAGACTGAAGCTTTCTTT	CASSKDRVGKTEAFF
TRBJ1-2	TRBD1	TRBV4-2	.	TGTGCCAGCAGCCAAGAGACAGGGGGCTGGAACTATGGCTACACCTTC	CASSQETGGWNYGYTF
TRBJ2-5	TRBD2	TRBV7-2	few	TGTGCCAGCAGCCCATCTGGACTAGCGGGAGAAGGAGAGACCCAGTACTTC	CASSPSGLAGEGETQYF
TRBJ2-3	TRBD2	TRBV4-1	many	TGCGCCAGCAGCCAAGTACTAGCGGCAGATACGCAGTATTTT	CASSQVLAADTQYF